This entry describes one T cell receptor beta chain. The antigen is not known. The sample belongs to a study of T-cell reconstitution after alpha-beta-depleted transplantation in children. Study results and limitations: Newly produced T cells mostly accounted for T-cell counts and diversity one year post-transplant.

Preparing the TCRbeta library involved the use of unique molecular identifiers. TCRdb re-called the PCR reads with MiXCR, one entry per CDR3 protein. Of 75,000 to 90,000 distinct CDR3 sequences in the sample, 14% were seen once. This receptor was obtained from a male patient between 2 and 9 years old who had a stem cell transplant for acute lymphoblastic leukemia, so the T cells may come from the graft donor. The sequences come from PBMCs, mostly from graft donor cells, collected 180 days after TCRalphabeta/CD19-depleted stem cell transplant.

This CDR3 is CASSLRQGTGYTF. The CDR3 nucleotides read TGTGCCAGCAGCTTGAGACAGGGGACGGGCTACACCTTC. V and J are TRBV5-6 and TRBJ1-2; 8 nucleotides match TRBD1. The CDR3 consists of 13 residues. Germline CDR1 and CDR2: SGHDT and YYEEEE. The J segment lost 8 bases and the V segment lost 1 base, leaving 4 bases of the junction unmatched.